The clone carrying this T cell receptor beta chain was recorded only once. Methods used by the authors: Reference gene primer amplification yielded estimated nucleated cell counts. Measured with immunoSEQ multiplex PCR; TCRdb has only the in-frame clones, and not every one. The V and J calls and clone size come from that table; D and trimming were worked out from the DNA. Of roughly 160,000 clones in the sample, roughly 83% were seen once. This sample is drawn from a study of blood T cell repertoires in COVID-19. For the study at large: Nucleic acid was either cDNA or gDNA, and it came from T cells, B-cell-depleted T cells, or PBMCs.

The CDR3 totals 11 residues. Germline loops: CDR1 MDHEN, CDR2 SYDVKM. Deletions cut 3 bases from V and 9 bases from J, with 9 bases between. Participants had their cohort set by participant-reported clinical history. Recovered status in Cohort 3 required two negative PCRs, clearance, or symptom resolution. Sequencing was performed on PBMCs or T cells enriched from blood (not recorded which). The chain recombines TRBV28 with TRBJ2-7, with D hard to call. This TCR derives from a woman aged 60-75 years who had recovered from COVID-19. The CDR3 protein is CASSFSSVQYF. CDR3 DNA sequence: TGTGCCAGCAGTTTTTCTTCCGTGCAGTACTTC.